This TCR beta chain was documented in a study of blood T cell repertoires in COVID-19 (dated by TCRdb to 2020 to 2021). About the study as a whole: Samples covering the acute and convalescent phases of COVID-19 were provided by collaborators in the United States, Italy and Spain. The prospective study material was composed of cDNA or gDNA derived from T cells, B-cell-depleted T cells, or PBMCs. Deeply sampled blood TCRbeta repertoires from subjects exposed to, actively infected with, or recovered from COVID-19 were included in the dataset. The repertoires were made available in a free public database intended to serve as a resource for research on the immune response to SARS-CoV-2. Where HLA class I and class II types were available, the types were taken from metadata supplied by the sample provider, not from assay-based typing. Samples were obtained from the ongoing ImmuneRACE study (first 160 participants) and from some 1,200 subjects provided by 6 global collaborators. A de-identified subject ID, COVID-19 status, age in years and sex were almost always included in the sample metadata.

As encoded in the germline V gene (reference sequence), CDR1 is MNHEY while CDR2 is SMNVEV. Here V drops 7 bases and J drops 4 bases, and the junction holds 6 bases not matched to any gene. The CDR3 starts with the cysteine, ends with the phenylalanine, and has 13 residues. Only the CDR3 region is kept as DNA, spanning 39 bases read in frame from base 1. TCRbeta CDR3 regions were amplified from genomic DNA by means of the immunoSEQ Assay, a bias-controlled multiplex PCR. The authors' analysis ran thus. The number of nucleated cells in each sample was estimated from the amplification of reference gene primers within the assay. To quantify the absolute abundance of each unique TCRbeta CDR3 rearrangement, sequence reads were collapsed and filtered. For each sample, productive Simpson clonality was calculated as the square root of Simpson's diversity index over productive rearrangements. The clones in this table, taken by TCRdb from immuneACCESS, are in-frame only. Not every clone is retained; where verified, under half of the shortfall comes from an unresolved V gene, and the cause of the rest is unknown. V and J calls plus clone size are reproduced from that table; the DNA served to infer D and trimming. This sample gives more than 350,000 clones in total; roughly 90% of them show up just once. 1.4% of the sample is in the top ten clones.

Overall results and qualifications from the work: Clinical and demographic metadata were provided uncurated, with the amount varying by source and participant.

In the prospective study, participants were roughly 18 to 100 years old, resided in approximately 25 geographic areas of the United States, and were enrolled through a virtual design. Cohort assignment in the prospective study relied on participant-reported clinical history from a screening survey and a study questionnaire. Exposed participants had been in contact, within 2 weeks of entering the study, with a person who had a PCR-confirmed or clinician-diagnosed case of COVID-19. In the prospective study, mobile phlebotomists collected whole blood, serum and a nasopharyngeal or oropharyngeal swab from each participant. Participants in the prospective study had the option to provide additional blood draws and questionnaires over a 2-month period. Prospective study blood samples were shipped either frozen or at room temperature before DNA extraction. This clone was recorded only once. Its antigen has not been determined. Base-call qualities are not available, and no considerably larger clone is one nucleotide away.

What was sequenced was PBMCs or T cells enriched from blood (not recorded which). This receptor was obtained from a young woman who had been exposed to COVID-19. This receptor chain uses TRBV27 and TRBJ2-7; 8 bases in the middle match TRBD2. The base sequence is TGTGCCAGCACGCCAGCGGGAGTGTACGAGCAGTACTTC. The resulting protein is CASTPAGVYEQYF.